This T cell receptor beta chain was documented in a study of blood T cell repertoires in COVID-19. Authors' methods: Reference gene primer amplification in the assay estimated nucleated cell counts. The data were produced by immunoSEQ multiplex PCR, yet TCRdb's version contains in-frame clones alone and is incomplete. That table furnishes V, J and clone size, whereas the DNA furnished D and trimming. The repertoire holds fewer than 500,000 clones, with 87% as singletons. Each recovered donor of Cohort 3 presented with two negative PCRs, clearance, or symptom resolution. This clone came up many times. The germline V and J ends were trimmed by 4 bases and 0 bases, with 9 bases remaining between them. This CDR3 has 14 amino acids. Germline assignment: CDR1 KGHSY and CDR2 FQNENV.

This chain links TRBV16 with TRBJ1-2; a weak D match, TRBD1 (6 bases). Sequenced sample: PBMCs or T cells enriched from blood (not recorded which). This clonotype was sampled from a man aged 25-45 years who had recovered from COVID-19. CDR3 loop: CASSLGQSNYGYTF. Written as DNA, the CDR3 is TGTGCCAGCAGCCTTGGACAGTCTAACTATGGCTACACCTTC.